The 28 T cell receptor beta chains below were found in one sample sequenced in a study of blood T cell repertoires in COVID-19. The repertoire was sequenced with immunoSEQ multiplex PCR; TCRdb's copy has only in-frame clones and lacks some. The sample has about 54,000 clones; roughly nine tenths are singletons. Sequenced sample: peripheral blood. These receptors came from a woman aged 40 to 49 with active COVID-19.

J is TRBJ2-7 and V is TRBV18; TRBD1 matches 7 bases. V lost 2 bases, J lost 2 bases, and 9 bases stayed unmatched. Looked up from germline, CDR1 is KGHSH and CDR2 is LQKENI. The CDR3 contains 16 residues. CDR3 DNA: TGTGCCAGCTCACCAGTTAGGGCAGGGGGAGCCTACGAGCAGTACTTC. This gives the protein CASSPVRAGGAYEQYF.

This rearrangement joins TRBV27 to TRBJ1-2, with TRBD1 matching 9 bases. Germline CDR1 and CDR2: MNHEY and SMNVEV (reference sequence). Trimming removed 6 bases from V and 7 bases from J; junction bases left unmatched: 9. The CDR3 sequence is 14 residues long. CDR3 in amino acids: CASRTTGGRRGYTF. The CDR3 bases are TGTGCCAGCAGAACCACAGGGGGCAGACGTGGCTACACCTTC.

The chain has TRBV6-5 and TRBJ2-7; no definite D call. CDR1 and CDR2 (germline): MNHEY, SVGAGI. The ends were cut back, 8 bases at V and 2 bases at J, with 7 bases in the middle. This CDR3 has 11 amino acids. The CDR3, as DNA: TGTGCCAGCTTAGCCCCCTACGAGCAGTACTTC. The encoded protein is CASLAPYEQYF.

This chain joins TRBV5-1 and TRBJ2-2, with a possible D match to TRBD2 (5 bases). CDR1 SGHRS and CDR2 YFSETQ come from the germline V gene. The CDR3 is made up of 15 amino acids. The V and J ends lost 8 bases and 7 bases respectively, with 21 bases between them. The CDR3 nucleotides are TGCGCCAGTTGCTTCTCGGGGAACTCCGGCGGGGAGCTGTTTTTT. Translation gives CASCFSGNSGGELFF.

The chain links TRBV19 to TRBJ2-7, with a tentative D call TRBD1 (5 bases). Germline CDR1 and CDR2: LNHDA and SQIVND (reference sequence). With 1 base removed from V and 4 bases from J, the gap between germline ends came to 8 bases. There are 13 residues in the CDR3. DNA for the CDR3: TGTGCCAGTAGTATAGCTCAGGGTTACGAGCAGTACTTC. Protein product: CASSIAQGYEQYF.

The chain combines TRBV20-1 with TRBJ2-1; 10 nucleotides agree with TRBD2. This CDR3 spans 16 amino acids. With V trimmed by 3 bases and J by 5 bases, 10 bases remained unmatched. CDR1 is DFQATT, CDR2 SNEGSKA, per germline (reference sequence). Here the CDR3 reads CSASTALAGEHNEQFF. The CDR3 region has the DNA TGCAGTGCTAGTACGGCCCTAGCGGGGGAACACAATGAGCAGTTCTTC.

This clone has a single count. The V and J genes are TRBV5-8 and TRBJ2-7; D possibly corresponds to TRBD2 (5 bases). The CDR3 consists of 15 residues. V was trimmed by 4 bases and J by 0 bases, leaving 14 bases between them. CDR1 SGHTS and CDR2 YDEGEE come from the germline V gene. The CDR3 DNA follows: TGTGCCAGCAGCATAGGGAGACACAACTCCTACGAGCAGTACTTC. This sequence encodes CASSIGRHNSYEQYF.

The gene calls are TRBV7-9 and TRBJ1-1, with 7 nucleotides matching TRBD1. The germline CDR1 and CDR2 sequences are SEHNR and FQNEAQ (reference sequence). J lost 4 bases, V lost 3 bases, and 5 bases had no gene match. CDR3 length equals 14 residues. This CDR3 reads CASSLVRGSTEAFF. The CDR3 bases are TGTGCCAGCAGCTTGGTCAGGGGGAGCACTGAAGCTTTCTTT.

The chain employs TRBV5-1 and TRBJ1-5; possibly TRBD1 for D (5 bases). Germline V gene lookup returns CDR1 SGHRS and CDR2 YFSETQ. This CDR3 spans 15 amino acids. V lost 0 bases and J lost 0, with 7 bases in between. CDR3 nucleotide sequence: TGCGCCAGCAGCTTGGGACAGTATAGCAATCAGCCCCAGCATTTT. Translated, it gives CASSLGQYSNQPQHF.

This clone showed up just a few times. The chain combines TRBV13 with TRBJ1-4; D perhaps matches TRBD1 (6 bases). The CDR3 spans 14 residues. Trimming pared 0 bases from V and 8 bases from J, leaving 10 bases between. Germline V gene lookup returns CDR1 PRHDT and CDR2 FYEKMQ (reference sequence). CDR3 sequence reads: CASSLGGAGEKLFF. As DNA, the CDR3 is TGTGCCAGCAGCTTAGGGGGGGCTGGGGAAAAACTGTTTTTT.

This sequence joins TRBV24-1 and TRBJ1-4; D possibly corresponds to TRBD1 (6 bases). V gave up 4 bases and J gave up 8 bases, with 16 bases separating them. This CDR3 is 15 amino acids long. The germline V gene encodes CDR1 KGHDR and CDR2 SFDVKD. CDR3 sequence (DNA): TGTGCCACCAGTGAACCAGGGGCCCGTCACGAAAAACTGTTTTTT. This codes for CATSEPGARHEKLFF.

This chain uses TRBV5-1 with TRBJ1-6; D is perhaps TRBD1 (5 bases). The CDR3 runs to 15 residues. Germline values: CDR1 SGHRS, CDR2 YFSETQ. Trimming cost V 0 bases and J 8 bases, with 12 bases left between them. The CDR3 nucleotides are TGCGCCAGCAGCTTGGATGGGGGGGGTGATTCACCCCTCCACTTT. Its protein product is CASSLDGGGDSPLHF.

The genes are TRBV30 and TRBJ1-5, with a weak D call TRBD1 (6 bases). The CDR3 sequence is 16 residues long. V shed 1 base and J shed 3 bases, with 16 bases lying between them. From germline, CDR1 is GTSNPN and CDR2 SVGIG (reference sequence). The CDR3 DNA is TGTGCCTGGAGTGACCCTATGAGGGGGTACAATCAGCCCCAGCATTTT. This encodes CAWSDPMRGYNQPQHF.

The chain combines TRBV6-5 with TRBJ1-1; perhaps TRBD1 as D (5 bases). The CDR3 totals 14 residues. Germline V gene sequence: CDR1 MNHEY, CDR2 SVGAGI. Deletions cut 5 bases from V and 5 bases from J, with 15 bases between. CDR3 amino acids: CASSLAGLETEAFF. CDR3 nucleotides: TGTGCCAGCAGTCTGGCAGGGTTGGAGACTGAAGCTTTCTTT.

In this sample, this clone turned up once. The chain combines TRBV9 with TRBJ1-1; D remains unclear. The V gene's germline CDR1 is SGDLS and CDR2 YYNGEE. CDR3 size: 16 residues. V was clipped by 3 bases and J by 0 bases, with 15 bases between them. The CDR3 DNA is TGTGCCAGCAGCGGGGAACAGATCGGGATGAACACTGAAGCTTTCTTT. This encodes CASSGEQIGMNTEAFF.

The V and J genes are TRBV15 and TRBJ2-4, with 7 bases identical to TRBD2. The CDR3 sequence is 14 residues long. V was pared by 1 base and J by 6 bases, with 3 bases of the junction left unmatched. Germline V gene sequence: CDR1 LNHNV, CDR2 YYDKDF (reference sequence). The CDR3 loop is CATSRGGEGNIQYF. The CDR3 DNA reads as TGTGCCACCAGCAGAGGAGGGGAGGGAAACATTCAGTACTTC.

This clone showed up just once. V and J are TRBV5-4 and TRBJ1-1; tentative D call: TRBD1 (5 bases). Germline CDR1 SGHNT, CDR2 YYREEE (reference sequence). The CDR3 runs 15 residues. V lost 0 bases and J 0 bases, leaving 9 bases between the germline ends. DNA for the CDR3: TGTGCCAGCAGCTTGGATGGGGGGATGAACACTGAAGCTTTCTTT. Translation: CASSLDGGMNTEAFF. The full variable domain, completed using reference TRBV5-4 and TRBJ1-1, is ETGVTQSPTHLIKTRGQQVTLRCSSQSGHNTVSWYQQALGQGPQFIFQYYREEENGRGNFPPRFSGLQFPNYSSELNVNALELDDSALYLCASSLDGGMNTEAFFGQGTRLTVV.

J is TRBJ1-1 and V is TRBV6-1; the D is unclear. The CDR3 is 11 residues long. Trimming cost V 2 bases and J 11 bases, with 9 bases left between them. CDR1 is MNHNS, CDR2 SASEGT, per germline. The CDR3 nucleotides are TGTGCCAGCAGTGAACCGACTTGGGCTTTCTTT. It yields the protein CASSEPTWAFF.

This clone appeared once. The genes are TRBV18 and TRBJ2-7, with 9 positions matching TRBD2. Germline V gene lookup returns CDR1 KGHSH and CDR2 LQKENI. This CDR3 comprises 15 residues. With V trimmed by 3 bases and J by 2 bases, 5 bases remained unmatched. CDR3 coding DNA: TGTGCCAGCTCACCTCTAGCGGGGCCAACCTACGAGCAGTACTTC. This gives the protein CASSPLAGPTYEQYF.

This chain uses TRBV12-3 or TRBV12-4 with TRBJ1-2; D unclear. CDR3 size: 12 residues. Trimming removed 6 bases from V and 4 bases from J, with 9 bases in between. CDR3 DNA: TGTGCCAGCAGCCCCCTCGGCTATGGCTACACCTTC. Protein product: CASSPLGYGYTF.

The chain employs TRBV5-4 and TRBJ2-2; 8 bases are shared with TRBD1. Germline values: CDR1 SGHNT, CDR2 YYREEE (reference sequence). The CDR3 runs to 17 residues. V shed 4 bases and J 2 bases; nucleotides not matched to a gene: 10. The CDR3 here is CASSQGAGQGNTGELFF. In nucleotides, the CDR3 is TGTGCCAGCAGCCAGGGGGCTGGACAGGGTAACACCGGGGAGCTGTTTTTT.

The chain joins TRBV20-1 to TRBJ1-1; 8 positions agree with TRBD1. Trimming at V came to 3 bases and at J to 4 bases, leaving 1 base not matched to a gene. The CDR3 loop spans 12 amino acids. Germline V CDR1 and CDR2: DFQATT, SNEGSKA (reference sequence). The CDR3, as DNA: TGCAGTGCTAGTCAGGGGGCCACTGAAGCTTTCTTT. Translating gives CSASQGATEAFF.

The chain has TRBV2 and TRBJ1-1; 9 nucleotides line up with TRBD1. Germline CDR1 is SNHLY and CDR2 is FYNNEI. There are 14 residues in the CDR3. V shed 6 bases, J shed 5 bases, and the junction held 7 bases outside the gene matches. The CDR3 is CASSDPGQGTEAFF. The CDR3, as DNA: TGTGCCAGCAGCGATCCGGGACAGGGAACTGAAGCTTTCTTT.

This chain joins TRBV7-2 and TRBJ2-3; D may be TRBD2 (5 bases). Trimming shortened V by 4 bases and J by 5 bases, and 10 bases separated the two germline ends. Per the germline V gene, CDR1 is SGHTA and CDR2 is FQGNSA. The CDR3 totals 13 residues. CDR3 amino acids: CASSSRTGDTQYF. DNA of the CDR3: TGTGCCAGCAGCTCCCGGACTGGAGATACGCAGTATTTT. Based on the CDR3 plus reference TRBV7-2 and TRBJ2-3, the full variable domain is GAGVSQSPSNKVTEKGKDVELRCDPISGHTALYWYRQSLGQGLEFLIYFQGNSAPDKSGLPSDRFSAERTGGSVSTLTIQRTQQEDSAVYLCASSSRTGDTQYFGPGTRLTVL.

This chain connects TRBV7-9 to TRBJ2-6, with TRBD1 matching over 7 bases. CDR1 SEHNR and CDR2 FQNEAQ come from the germline V gene (reference sequence). V dropped 5 bases and J dropped 1; count of bases not matched to a gene: 2. CDR3 length equals 15 residues. Here the CDR3 DNA reads TGTGCCAGCAGCCTCAGGGGGTCTGGGGCCAACGTCCTGACTTTC. It translates to CASSLRGSGANVLTF.

This chain joins TRBV9 and TRBJ2-5, with D perhaps matching TRBD2 (6 bases). The CDR3 covers 18 residues. The V and J ends lost 0 bases and 2 bases respectively, with 20 bases between them. The germline gives CDR1 SGDLS, CDR2 YYNGEE. The CDR3 bases are TGTGCCAGCAGCGTAGGGAGGTACCAGCCGGGGAGGCAAGAGACCCAGTACTTC. Protein: CASSVGRYQPGRQETQYF.

This chain links TRBV7-2 with TRBJ1-2; no clear D. The CDR3 loop spans 16 amino acids. Germline CDR1 and CDR2: SGHTA and FQGNSA. V was clipped by 1 base and J by 6 bases, with 18 bases between them. CDR3 in DNA: TGTGCCAGCAGCTTAGGGGCAGGCACCTTTCGCGATGGCTACACCTTC. Translated, it gives CASSLGAGTFRDGYTF.

The rearrangement uses TRBV5-4 and TRBJ1-2; possibly TRBD1 for D (6 bases). The germline CDR1 and CDR2 sequences are SGHNT and YYREEE (reference sequence). The ends were cut back, 3 bases at V and 5 bases at J, with 17 bases in the middle. The CDR3 loop spans 15 amino acids. CDR3 sequence: CASSSKGDGSYGYTF. The DNA of the CDR3 is TGTGCCAGCAGCTCTAAGGGGGACGGGTCATATGGCTACACCTTC. Complete variable domain (other parts from reference TRBV5-4 and TRBJ1-2): ETGVTQSPTHLIKTRGQQVTLRCSSQSGHNTVSWYQQALGQGPQFIFQYYREEENGRGNFPPRFSGLQFPNYSSELNVNALELDDSALYLCASSSKGDGSYGYTFGSGTRLTVV.